The present T cell receptor (beta chain) was sequenced within a study of blood T cell repertoires in COVID-19. Study details: Acute and convalescent COVID-19 specimens originated in the United States, Italy and Spain. PBMCs, B-cell-depleted T cells, or T cells were the source of the cDNA or gDNA that made up the material.

Methods used by the authors: Using reference gene primer amplification, nucleated cell counts were estimated. Clones were read by immunoSEQ multiplex PCR, and TCRdb kept only the in-frame ones, dropping some. V and J calls and clone size follow that table, whereas D and trimming were derived from the DNA. The table includes some 80,000 clones, approximately 86% detected once. The CDR3 consists of 13 residues. The germline V and J ends were trimmed by 2 bases and 3 bases, with 11 bases remaining between them. In germline, CDR1 is GTSNPN, CDR2 SVGIG (reference sequence). The chain joins TRBV30 to TRBJ2-7; D gene unclear. This sequence originates from a human donor in a cohort sampled during active COVID-19. Sequencing was done on a sample of peripheral blood. The CDR3 bases are TGTGCCTGGAGTTCGGGTGGAATCTACGAGCAGTACTTC. It codes for CAWSSGGIYEQYF. The full variable domain, its missing parts supplied by reference TRBV30 and TRBJ2-7, is SQTIHQWPATLVQPVGSPLSLECTVEGTSNPNLYWYRQAAGRGLQLLFYSVGIGQISSEVPQNLSASRPQDRQFILSSKKLLLSDSGFYLCAWSSGGIYEQYFGPGTRLTVT.